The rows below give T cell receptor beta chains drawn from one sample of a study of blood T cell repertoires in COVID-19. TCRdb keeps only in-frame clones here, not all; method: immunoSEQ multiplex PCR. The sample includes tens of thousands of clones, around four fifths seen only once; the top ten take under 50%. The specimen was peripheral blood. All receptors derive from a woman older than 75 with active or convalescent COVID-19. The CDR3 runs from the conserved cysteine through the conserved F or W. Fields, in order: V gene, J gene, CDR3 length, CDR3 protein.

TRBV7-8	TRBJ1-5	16	CASNLRGGQGNQPQHF
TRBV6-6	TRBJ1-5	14	CASRQGEIFQPQHF
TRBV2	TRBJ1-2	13	CASRVQENYGYTF
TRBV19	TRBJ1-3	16	CASSMRQGTAGNTIYF
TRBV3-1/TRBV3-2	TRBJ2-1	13	CASSRTSVNEQFF
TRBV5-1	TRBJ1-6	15	CASSLESRLNSPLHF
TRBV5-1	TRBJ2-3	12	CASSGDSDTQYF
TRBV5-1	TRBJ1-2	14	CATIRGGQLYGYTF
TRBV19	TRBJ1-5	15	CASGLGHGTNQPQHF
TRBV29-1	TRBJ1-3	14	CSALGTSSGNTIYF
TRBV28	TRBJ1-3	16	CASRPWRLESGNTIYF
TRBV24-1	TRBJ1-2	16	CATSDLDSTGGYGYTF
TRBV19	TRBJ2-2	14	CATSRGQGTGELFF
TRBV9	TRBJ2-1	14	CASASASGRFEQFF
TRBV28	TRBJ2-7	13	CASRDSRTYEQYF
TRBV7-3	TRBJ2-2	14	CASRLAGPTGELFF
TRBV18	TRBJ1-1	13	CASSPLGSTEAFF
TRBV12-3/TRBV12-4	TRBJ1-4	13	CASSLGPAGPLFF
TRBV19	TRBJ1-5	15	CASSRGGQSNQPQHF
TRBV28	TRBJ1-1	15	CATHWEGRLNTEAFF
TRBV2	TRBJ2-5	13	CASAGTGGETQYF
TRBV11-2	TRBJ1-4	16	CASSLGGGLTGEKLFF
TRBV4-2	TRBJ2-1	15	CASSQDYGSYNEQFF
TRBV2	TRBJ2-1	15	CASSWTGANPNEQFF
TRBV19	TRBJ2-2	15	CASSEQVVGTGELFF
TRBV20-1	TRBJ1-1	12	CSASQAGSEAFF
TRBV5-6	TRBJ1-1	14	CASGRLDMNTEAFF
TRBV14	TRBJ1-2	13	CASSYTQGGGYTF
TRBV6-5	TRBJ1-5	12	CASSSGSQPQHF
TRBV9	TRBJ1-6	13	CASSVGAEQSLHF
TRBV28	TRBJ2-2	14	CASSAAGGAGELFF
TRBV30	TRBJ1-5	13	CAWSNGGNQPQHF
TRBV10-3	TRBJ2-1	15	CAINPTSGTPGEQFF
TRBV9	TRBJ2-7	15	CASSVEVAGESEQYF
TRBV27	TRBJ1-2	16	CASSSDLRGGPGGYTF
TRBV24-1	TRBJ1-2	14	CATSEDPDSRGYTF
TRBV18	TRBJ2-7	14	CASSPPGQSYEQYF
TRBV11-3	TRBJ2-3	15	CASKKGLASTDTQYF
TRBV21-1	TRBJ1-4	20	CASSSRESDRDGGLREKLFF
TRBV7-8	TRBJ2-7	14	CASSLRREGGEQYF
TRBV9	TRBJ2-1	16	CASSPRTGRSYNEQFF
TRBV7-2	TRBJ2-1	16	CASSFRLLAGGNEQFF
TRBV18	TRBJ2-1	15	CASSAGTSGNNEQFF
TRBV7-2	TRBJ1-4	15	CASSVRRGANEKLFF
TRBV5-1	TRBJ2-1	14	CASSPGQGANEQFF
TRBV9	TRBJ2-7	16	CASSVGPQGGTYEQYF
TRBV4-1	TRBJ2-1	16	CASSQSKGQEVNEQFF
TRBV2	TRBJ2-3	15	CASRRYTSGTDTQYF
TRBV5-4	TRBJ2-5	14	CASSYDGSWETQYF
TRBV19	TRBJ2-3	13	CASSIGIVDTQYF
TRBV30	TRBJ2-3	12	CAWSPNGNTQYF
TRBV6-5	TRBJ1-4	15	CASRSRGYTNEKLFF
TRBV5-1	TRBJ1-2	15	CASSPQTGTGYGYTF
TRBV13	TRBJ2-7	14	CASSSPNTGYEQCF
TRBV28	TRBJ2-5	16	CASSSISGRGRETQYF
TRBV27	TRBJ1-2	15	CASSSRTGLGYGYTF
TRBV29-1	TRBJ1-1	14	CSVRLMSVNTEAFF